The 7 T cell receptor beta chains below all came from one sample that was sequenced in a study of CD8 T cells in Susac syndrome. Random hexamers were used to reverse transcribe roughly 0.45 to 1 ug of RNA. TCRdb independently ran MiXCR on the immunoSEQ multiplex PCR reads; one entry per CDR3 protein. The data contain around 190,000 distinct CDR3 sequences, 85% to 95% of them seen just once; the ten biggest clones take up roughly 0.1%. The sequencing input was CD4+ T cells from PBMCs. The origin of the receptors is a human donor in good health.

This chain links TRBV10-3 with TRBJ2-7, with a possible D match to TRBD2 (6 bases). Trimming took 6 bases from V and 3 from J, leaving 12 bases between them. This CDR3 contains 13 residues. CDR1 is ENHRY, CDR2 SYGVKD, per germline. The CDR3: CAISRGLDYEQYV. The CDR3 nucleotides read TGTGCCATCAGCCGGGGACTTGACTACGAGCAGTACGTC.

The J gene is TRBJ2-7, the V gene TRBV3-1, with a tentative D call TRBD2 (5 bases). Per the germline V gene, CDR1 is LGHDT and CDR2 is YNNKEL (reference sequence). V lost 4 bases and J 1 base, leaving 17 bases between the germline ends. The CDR3 is made up of 16 amino acids. The CDR3 protein is CASSPEVGKGSYEQYF. The CDR3, as DNA: TGTGCCAGCAGCCCGGAGGTAGGAAAAGGGTCCTACGAGCAGTACTTC.

The rearrangement links TRBV30 to TRBJ1-5, with D unclear. CDR1 is GTSNPN and CDR2 is SVGIG in the germline V gene (reference sequence). The CDR3 runs to 14 residues. The ends were cut back, 0 bases at V and 6 bases at J, with 12 bases in the middle. The CDR3 region is CAWSVRGLGQPQHF. The CDR3 DNA follows: TGTGCCTGGAGTGTACGAGGGTTAGGTCAGCCCCAGCATTTT.

The chain couples TRBV20-1 to TRBJ2-3; no clear D. Trimming removed 4 bases from V and 0 bases from J, with 8 bases in between. Germline V gives CDR1 DFQATT, CDR2 SNEGSKA (reference sequence). This CDR3 contains 13 residues. The CDR3, as DNA: TGCAGTGCTATTGGCGACAGCACAGATACGCAGTATTTT. Protein sequence: CSAIGDSTDTQYF.

The chain carries TRBV12-3 or TRBV12-4 and TRBJ2-7; D not certain. CDR3 size: 12 residues. V was shortened by 4 bases and J by 3 bases, with 7 bases between the two germline ends. For the CDR3, the DNA is TGTGCCAGCAGTTCGGCGTTCTACGAGCAGTACTTC. It specifies CASSSAFYEQYF.

In its sample, this clonotype was seen a few times. The V gene is TRBV12-3 or TRBV12-4, the J gene TRBJ2-3; D gene uncertain. The CDR3 runs to 13 residues. The V end lost 1 base, the J end lost 4 bases, and 6 bases lay between the germline ends. The CDR3 bases are TGTGCCAGCAGTTTAGTTAGGGCAGATACGCAGTATTTT. Residues: CASSLVRADTQYF.

V is TRBV20-1 and J is TRBJ1-1; 8 nucleotides agree with TRBD1. CDR1 is DFQATT and CDR2 is SNEGSKA in the germline V gene (reference sequence). The trim removed 6 bases at V and 0 bases at J, leaving 9 bases unmatched. This CDR3 has 15 amino acids. CDR3 in DNA: TGCAGTGCAGGGGACAGGCTGAACATGAACACTGAAGCTTTCTTT. Encoded protein: CSAGDRLNMNTEAFF.